The 7 T cell receptor beta chains listed next were all sequenced from one sample in a study of patients and donors after allogeneic stem cell transplantation. A single record per CDR3 protein comes from TCRdb applying MiXCR to the RT-PCR reads. The sample yields 900,000 to 1,000,000 distinct CDR3 sequences, 15% to 20% seen once. The sample consisted of blood, either unsorted or a sorted T cell fraction (not recorded which). Source of these receptors: a human donor who was either an allogeneic HSCT recipient or a stem cell or donor lymphocyte infusion donor (not recorded which). It is not recorded whose cells these are; they may come from a transplant donor.

The chain uses TRBV9 and TRBJ2-5; the match to TRBD2 covers 7 bases. Looked up from germline, CDR1 is SGDLS and CDR2 is YYNGEE. This CDR3 has 15 amino acids. J lost 2 bases, V lost 4 bases, and 8 bases had no gene match. The CDR3 nucleotides are TGTGCCAGCAGCTTCCGCGAGCGGGAACAAGAGACCCAGTACTTC. Its translation is CASSFREREQETQYF.

In its sample, this clonotype was seen a few times. The genes are TRBV4-1 and TRBJ2-7; unclear D gene. Germline V gene sequence: CDR1 MGHRA, CDR2 YSYEKL. The V end lost 1 base, the J end lost 2 bases, and 6 bases lay between the germline ends. The CDR3 runs to 13 residues. Here the CDR3 DNA reads TGCGCCAGCAGCCAAGCTTCCCCCTACGAGCAGTACTTC. Protein: CASSQASPYEQYF.

This clonotype was counted between two and nine times. V usage is TRBV5-1 and J usage is TRBJ2-1; 12 bases fit TRBD2. V shed 3 bases and J 9 bases; nucleotides not matched to a gene: 10. CDR3 length: 16 amino acids. Germline CDR1 is SGHRS and CDR2 is YFSETQ. The chain's CDR3 is CASSSLLAGGVREQFF. Here the CDR3 DNA reads TGCGCCAGCAGCTCGTTACTAGCGGGAGGTGTCCGTGAGCAGTTCTTC.

This clonotype was seen a few times. This sequence joins TRBV12-3 or TRBV12-4 and TRBJ2-2, with D hard to call. This CDR3 contains 14 residues. V dropped 3 bases and J dropped 2 bases, with 7 bases sitting between them. The CDR3 reads CASSFRDNTGELFF. CDR3 nucleotides: TGTGCCAGCAGTTTTAGGGATAACACCGGGGAGCTGTTTTTT.

This clonotype was found a few times. The chain employs TRBV18 and TRBJ2-5; D is undetermined. V lost 2 bases, J lost 1 base, and 5 bases lay in between. CDR3 length: 13 residues. Germline values: CDR1 KGHSH, CDR2 LQKENI. As DNA, the CDR3 is TGTGCCAGCTCACCAGCACTCCAAGAGACCCAGTACTTC. Amino acids: CASSPALQETQYF.

The chain couples TRBV20-1 to TRBJ1-1; perhaps TRBD1 as D (6 bases). Germline V gene sequence: CDR1 DFQATT, CDR2 SNEGSKA (reference sequence). V lost 3 bases to trimming and J lost 4 bases, with 15 bases between them. The CDR3 is 14 amino acids. The CDR3, as DNA: TGCAGTGCTAGCAAGGACAGCTTAAGCACTGAAGCTTTCTTT. Residues: CSASKDSLSTEAFF.

This sequence joins TRBV5-1 and TRBJ2-7, with D perhaps TRBD1 or TRBD2 (5 bases each). This CDR3 contains 14 residues. Trimming cost V 3 bases and J 6 bases, with 16 bases left between them. Germline lookup yields CDR1 SGHRS and CDR2 YFSETQ. CDR3 amino acids: CASSSTGLWSEQYF. In nucleotides, the CDR3 is TGCGCCAGCAGCTCTACGGGGCTTTGGTCCGAGCAGTACTTC.